This entry features one T cell receptor (beta chain) sequence. The CDR3 sequence is 15 residues long. V was clipped by 4 bases and J by 1 base; unmatched bases: 4. Germline CDR1 is SNHLY and CDR2 is FYNNEI. This entry comes from a study of blood T cell repertoires in COVID-19. Study as a whole: Material from acute and convalescent COVID-19 was sourced from the United States, Italy and Spain. In each case, the material was cDNA or gDNA derived from T cells, B-cell-depleted T cells, or PBMCs.

In the source study's methods: Reference gene primer amplification gave estimated nucleated cell counts. The repertoire was sequenced with immunoSEQ multiplex PCR; TCRdb's copy has only in-frame clones and lacks some. The V and J calls and clone size were taken over from that table, and D and trimming were inferred from the DNA. The table has approximately 74,000 clones, almost 85% seen once. V is TRBV2 and J is TRBJ2-7; 10 nucleotides match TRBD1. Sequencing was done on a sample of peripheral blood. The origin of this receptor is a man aged 65 to 79 with acute or convalescent COVID-19. Here the CDR3 reads CASSVAGQGSYEQYF. The DNA of the CDR3 is TGTGCCAGCAGTGTAGCGGGACAGGGGTCCTACGAGCAGTACTTC.